The 27 T cell receptor beta chains given below trace back to one sample, sequenced in a study of blood T cell repertoires in COVID-19. This table comes from immunoSEQ multiplex PCR, and its TCRdb copy is limited to in-frame clones, with some not included. The data show about 130,000 clones, 84% seen once. Sequencing was done on a sample of peripheral blood. The source is a woman aged 60-75 years with acute or convalescent COVID-19.

This clone was observed a handful of times. The chain has TRBV6-5 and TRBJ1-1; D unresolved. Trimming took off 6 bases at V and 1 base at J, with 15 bases between the two ends. This CDR3 is 15 amino acids long. CDR1 is MNHEY and CDR2 is SVGAGI in the germline V gene. CDR3 sequence reads: CASRGITGWNTEAFF. The CDR3 region has the DNA TGTGCCAGCAGGGGTATCACGGGATGGAACACTGAAGCTTTCTTT.

This chain connects TRBV7-9 to TRBJ1-5; D gene unclear. The germline V and J ends were trimmed by 5 bases and 4 bases, with 12 bases remaining between them. Germline V lookup: CDR1 SEHNR, CDR2 FQNEAQ (reference sequence). The CDR3 consists of 14 residues. CDR3: CASSTQTSNQPQHF. Written as DNA, the CDR3 is TGTGCCAGCAGCACACAGACAAGTAATCAGCCCCAGCATTTT.

The chain carries TRBV15 and TRBJ1-2; the D is unclear. Germline CDR1 LNHNV, CDR2 YYDKDF (reference sequence). V lost 1 base, J lost 3 bases, and 12 bases lay in between. CDR3 length equals 15 residues. The DNA for the CDR3 is TGTGCCACCAGCAGAGGTCAAGGAGTGGACTATGGCTACACCTTC. Translation: CATSRGQGVDYGYTF.

The genes are TRBV20-1 and TRBJ1-5, with D possibly being TRBD1 (5 bases). The germline V and J ends were trimmed by 4 bases and 3 bases, with 13 bases remaining between them. The CDR3 has 14 residues. Germline V gene sequence: CDR1 DFQATT, CDR2 SNEGSKA (reference sequence). The CDR3 sequence is CSATEGRDNQPQHF. The DNA for the CDR3 is TGCAGTGCTACTGAGGGGAGGGACAATCAGCCCCAGCATTTT.

The chain joins TRBV7-9 to TRBJ1-6; no clear D. V lost 5 bases, J lost 8 bases, and 13 bases lay in between. The CDR3 runs 14 residues. Germline-derived CDR1 and CDR2 are SEHNR and FQNEAQ (reference sequence). CDR3 in DNA: TGTGCCAGCAGCAAAGGAGGGAGGGATTCACCCCTCCACTTT. This gives the protein CASSKGGRDSPLHF.

The chain is built from TRBV12-3 or TRBV12-4 and TRBJ1-1; no clear D. V gave up 8 bases and J gave up 1 base, with 5 bases separating them. The CDR3 totals 11 residues. The CDR3 DNA reads TGTGCCAGCCGAGGGAACACTGAAGCTTTCTTT. As protein: CASRGNTEAFF.

The rearrangement links TRBV20-1 to TRBJ2-3, with TRBD2 as a possible D gene (6 bases). Germline V gene data show CDR1 as DFQATT and CDR2 as SNEGSKA (reference sequence). This CDR3 has 15 residues. With 6 bases removed from V and 6 bases from J, the gap between germline ends came to 22 bases. CDR3 region: CSASERVGVGDTQYF. The CDR3 DNA reads TGCAGTGCGAGTGAGCGGGTGGGCGTGGGGGATACGCAGTATTTT.

There are a few counts of this clone. V gene TRBV15 combines with J gene TRBJ1-1; D is undetermined. V was trimmed by 3 bases and J by 2 bases, leaving 10 bases between them. CDR3 size: 14 residues. Germline V lookup: CDR1 LNHNV, CDR2 YYDKDF (reference sequence). The CDR3 region has the DNA TGTGCCACCAGCAGTGGTACAGTTAACACTGAAGCTTTCTTT. It yields the protein CATSSGTVNTEAFF.

This clone has a count of ten or more. The genes are TRBV11-2 and TRBJ2-1, with TRBD1 as a possible D gene (6 bases). V lost 6 bases, J lost 5 bases, and 17 bases lay in between. The CDR3 runs 15 residues. The germline gives CDR1 SGHAT, CDR2 FQNNGV. The CDR3 region is CASRSGHGVNNEQFF. The CDR3, as DNA: TGTGCCAGCAGATCGGGACACGGGGTGAACAATGAGCAGTTCTTC.

This chain links TRBV6-5 with TRBJ1-1; D is unresolved. This CDR3 region has 13 residues. CDR1 is MNHEY and CDR2 is SVGAGI in the germline V gene. The ends were cut back, 8 bases at V and 2 bases at J, with 12 bases in the middle. The CDR3 loop reads CASRFSVNTEAFF. CDR3 coding DNA: TGTGCCAGCCGTTTTTCAGTTAACACTGAAGCTTTCTTT.

This clone was detected once. V gene TRBV5-1 combines with J gene TRBJ1-6, with a weak D call TRBD1 (6 bases). CDR1 is SGHRS, CDR2 YFSETQ, per germline. The ends were cut back, 0 bases at V and 10 bases at J, with 8 bases in the middle. This CDR3 spans 13 amino acids. The CDR3 here is CASSLEGVSPLHF. DNA for the CDR3: TGCGCCAGCAGCTTGGAGGGGGTCTCACCCCTCCACTTT.

The gene calls are TRBV19 and TRBJ1-4, with TRBD1 matching 7 bases. From germline, CDR1 is LNHDA and CDR2 SQIVND (reference sequence). With 5 bases clipped from V and 8 bases from J, the junction kept 8 bases outside the gene matches. This CDR3 has 14 amino acids. In DNA form, the CDR3 reads TGTGCCAGTAGTCCTGACAGGGTATCGGAAAAACTGTTTTTT. Encoded protein: CASSPDRVSEKLFF.

This clone occurred a few times. The V and J genes are TRBV7-9 and TRBJ1-4, with D unresolved. The germline V gene has CDR1 SEHNR and CDR2 FQNEAQ (reference sequence). The CDR3 is 14 amino acids. V lost 7 bases, J lost 7 bases, and 16 bases lay in between. CDR3 DNA: TGTGCCAGCACCACCCCCCCCGGTTTTGAAAAACTGTTTTTT. This encodes CASTTPPGFEKLFF. Supplemented by reference TRBV7-9 and TRBJ1-4, the full variable domain reads DTGVSQNPRHKITKRGQNVTFRCDPISEHNRLYWYRQTLGQGPEFLTYFQNEAQLEKSRLLSDRFSAERPKGSFSTLEIQRTEQGDSAMYLCASTTPPGFEKLFFGSGTQLSVL.

The chain employs TRBV5-5 and TRBJ1-1; 9 bases map to TRBD1. Germline lookup yields CDR1 SGHKS and CDR2 YYEKEE (reference sequence). The ends lost 4 bases at V and 4 bases at J; junction bases unmatched: 8. The CDR3 is 15 residues long. CDR3 residues: CASSPEVDRGTEAFF. CDR3 nucleotides: TGTGCCAGCAGCCCGGAAGTGGACAGGGGCACTGAAGCTTTCTTT.

This chain connects TRBV6-5 to TRBJ2-5, with 7 bases matching TRBD1. CDR1 and CDR2 (germline): MNHEY, SVGAGI. The CDR3 length is 13 residues. The trim removed 7 bases at V and 1 base at J, leaving 3 bases unmatched. CDR3 in amino acids: CASNRGSQETQYF. The DNA of the CDR3 is TGTGCCAGCAACAGGGGCAGCCAAGAGACCCAGTACTTC.

The chain has TRBV5-1 and TRBJ1-6, with D possibly TRBD1 on 6 matching bases. Trimming shortened V by 2 bases and J by 9 bases, and 12 bases separated the two germline ends. The CDR3 covers 14 residues. Germline V gives CDR1 SGHRS, CDR2 YFSETQ. The CDR3 region is CASSFRTVGSPLHF. CDR3 sequence (DNA): TGCGCCAGCAGCTTTCGGACAGTAGGTTCACCCCTCCACTTT.

The V and J genes are TRBV2 and TRBJ2-7, with D maybe TRBD2 (7 bases). Germline values: CDR1 SNHLY, CDR2 FYNNEI. The CDR3 consists of 13 residues. V was clipped by 9 bases and J by 2 bases, with 14 bases between them. CDR3 sequence: CARGGTLTYEQYF. The DNA of the CDR3 is TGTGCCAGGGGGGGGACATTGACCTACGAGCAGTACTTC.

In DNA form, the CDR3 reads TGCGCCAGCAGCTTGGGACAGGGGCTATCAGATACGCAGTATTTT. Translating it yields CASSLGQGLSDTQYF. The genes are TRBV5-1 and TRBJ2-3; 8 positions match TRBD1. V lost 0 bases, J lost 4 bases, and 4 bases stayed unmatched. CDR3 size: 15 residues. Germline V gives CDR1 SGHRS, CDR2 YFSETQ.

This rearrangement joins TRBV6-5 to TRBJ1-2, with D possibly being TRBD1 (5 bases). This CDR3 has 15 residues. Trimming took off 0 bases at V and 7 bases at J, with 15 bases between the two ends. The germline V gene encodes CDR1 MNHEY and CDR2 SVGAGI. As DNA, the CDR3 is TGTGCCAGCAGTTACTCGTCCGGGGGTACCTTTGGCTACACCTTC. This gives the protein CASSYSSGGTFGYTF.

The V call is TRBV2, the J call TRBJ2-3, with 8 nucleotides matching TRBD1. V lost 6 bases and J lost 6; bases outside the gene matches: 8. Per germline, CDR1 SNHLY and CDR2 FYNNEI. This CDR3 contains 14 residues. The CDR3 DNA reads as TGTGCCAGCAGGAAGGACAGGGAGTGGGATACGCAGTATTTT. Translating gives CASRKDREWDTQYF.

The genes are TRBV6-4 and TRBJ1-4; a possible D gene is TRBD1 (6 bases). The CDR3 has 14 residues. The germline V gene encodes CDR1 MRHNA and CDR2 SNTAGT. V lost 3 bases, J lost 4 bases, and 9 bases lay in between. The CDR3 bases are TGTGCCAGCAGTGAACAGGGATTTAATGAAAAACTGTTTTTT. This codes for CASSEQGFNEKLFF.

J is TRBJ2-5 and V is TRBV5-1; possible D gene TRBD1, 6 bases. V was pared by 4 bases and J by 1 base, with 8 bases between. Germline CDR1 SGHRS, CDR2 YFSETQ. The CDR3 has 13 residues. CDR3 sequence reads: CASSADSQETQYF. The DNA for the CDR3 is TGCGCCAGCAGCGCGGACAGCCAAGAGACCCAGTACTTC.

This sequence joins TRBV2 and TRBJ1-2; D remains unclear. Trimming cost V 8 bases and J 2 bases, with 9 bases left between them. The germline V gene has CDR1 SNHLY and CDR2 FYNNEI. The CDR3 is 12 residues long. CDR3 sequence: CASHNINYGYTF. The CDR3 DNA sequence: TGTGCCAGCCACAACATCAACTATGGCTACACCTTC.

The CDR3 sequence: CAISYRAEQFF. Written as DNA, the CDR3 is TGTGCCATCAGTTACAGGGCTGAGCAGTTCTTC. The chain carries TRBV10-3 and TRBJ2-1; maybe TRBD1 (6 bases). The germline V gene has CDR1 ENHRY and CDR2 SYGVKD. CDR3 length equals 11 residues. V lost 5 bases and J lost 9, with 8 bases in between.

This clone appeared a few times. The J gene is TRBJ2-3, the V gene TRBV9; D may be TRBD2 (6 bases). The CDR3 has 14 residues. CDR1 and CDR2 from the germline V gene are SGDLS and YYNGEE. Trimming took off 4 bases at V and 4 bases at J, with 13 bases between the two ends. Here the CDR3 DNA reads TGTGCCAGCAGCACCCGACTAGGCGCAGATACGCAGTATTTT. Its protein is CASSTRLGADTQYF.

The genes are TRBV5-4 and TRBJ1-2, with 8 bases that match TRBD1. The J segment lost 4 bases and the V segment lost 4 bases, leaving 9 bases of the junction unmatched. The CDR3 length is 15 residues. Looked up from germline, CDR1 is SGHNT and CDR2 is YYREEE (reference sequence). CDR3 in amino acids: CASSTSAGGTYGYTF. The CDR3 nucleotides are TGTGCCAGCAGCACCTCGGCAGGGGGCACCTATGGCTACACCTTC.

The chain carries TRBV10-1 and TRBJ1-1; TRBD1 matches at 8 bases. V lost 6 bases, J lost 3 bases, and 12 bases stayed unmatched. Germline CDR1 and CDR2: WNHNN and SYGVQD (reference sequence). The CDR3 runs to 16 residues. The CDR3 coding sequence is TGCGCCAGCAGCCCCGACCCGGGACAGGCTTACACTGAAGCTTTCTTT. This gives the protein CASSPDPGQAYTEAFF.